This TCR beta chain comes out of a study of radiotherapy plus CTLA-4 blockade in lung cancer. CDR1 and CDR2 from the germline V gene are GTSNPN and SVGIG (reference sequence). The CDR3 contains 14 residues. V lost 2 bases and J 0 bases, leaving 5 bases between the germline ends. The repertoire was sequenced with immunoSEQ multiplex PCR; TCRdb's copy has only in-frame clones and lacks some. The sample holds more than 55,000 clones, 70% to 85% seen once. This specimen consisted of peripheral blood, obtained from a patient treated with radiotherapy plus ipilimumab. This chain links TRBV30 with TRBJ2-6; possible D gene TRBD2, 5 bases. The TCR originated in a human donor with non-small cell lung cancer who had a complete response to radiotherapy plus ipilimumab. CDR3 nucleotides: TGTGCCTGGAGTCGGGGCTCTGGGGCCAACGTCCTGACTTTC. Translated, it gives CAWSRGSGANVLTF.